The next 5 T cell receptor beta chains were all read from a single sample in a study of T-cell reconstitution after alpha-beta-depleted transplantation in children. Library preparation (for TCRbeta) was performed with unique molecular identifiers. Each CDR3 protein is one row after TCRdb ran MiXCR on the PCR reads. The sample shows about 610,000 distinct CDR3 sequences, approximately 10% of them seen only once. The sequences come from PBMCs from the stem cell graft donor, collected from the stem cell graft. These receptors were obtained from a human donor who donated a stem cell graft to a child with acute myeloid leukemia.

The chain employs TRBV12-3 or TRBV12-4 and TRBJ1-5; no definite D call. This CDR3 has 12 residues. The V gene lost 7 bases and the J gene lost 1 base, with 5 bases spanning the gap. The CDR3 DNA follows: TGTGCCAGCACTAAAAGCAATCAGCCCCAGCATTTT. As protein: CASTKSNQPQHF.

This clonotype was seen many times. The chain links TRBV10-3 to TRBJ2-5; no firm D call. Trimming shortened V by 8 bases and J by 2 bases, and 12 bases separated the two germline ends. The CDR3 is 13 residues long. Germline V CDR1 and CDR2: ENHRY, SYGVKD. The CDR3 DNA reads as TGTGCCATCCGTTCCGCGGTACAAGAGACCCAGTACTTC. Translating it yields CAIRSAVQETQYF.

As to this clonotype: Relative to the germline gene, one junction end is altered; a read error may explain this. The rearrangement joins TRBV12-3 or TRBV12-4 to TRBJ2-7; TRBD2 aligns across 8 bases. The CDR3 runs to 14 residues. CDR3 sequence (DNA): TGTGCCAGCAGATTAGCGGGGAGCTTGTACGAGCAGTACTTC. Protein sequence: CASRLAGSLYEQYF.

DNA of the CDR3: TGCAGTGCTAGGTCTGACTCAGGAGCCTCCTACGAGCAGTACTTC. Translation: CSARSDSGASYEQYF. V usage is TRBV20-1 and J usage is TRBJ2-7, with D unclear. V was shortened by 3 bases and J by 0 bases, with 15 bases between the two germline ends. The CDR3 sequence is 15 residues long. The germline V gene has CDR1 DFQATT and CDR2 SNEGSKA (reference sequence).

This clonotype was seen a few times. This may be a read error: a much more frequent sequence differs by one nucleotide. The rearrangement links TRBV5-1 to TRBJ2-3; no clear D gene. V dropped 3 bases and J dropped 2 bases, with 4 bases sitting between them. CDR1 is SGHRS and CDR2 is YFSETQ in the germline V gene. This CDR3 contains 12 residues. This chain's CDR3 is CASSWNTDTQYF. CDR3 DNA sequence: TGCGCCAGCAGCTGGAACACAGATACGCAGTATTTT.